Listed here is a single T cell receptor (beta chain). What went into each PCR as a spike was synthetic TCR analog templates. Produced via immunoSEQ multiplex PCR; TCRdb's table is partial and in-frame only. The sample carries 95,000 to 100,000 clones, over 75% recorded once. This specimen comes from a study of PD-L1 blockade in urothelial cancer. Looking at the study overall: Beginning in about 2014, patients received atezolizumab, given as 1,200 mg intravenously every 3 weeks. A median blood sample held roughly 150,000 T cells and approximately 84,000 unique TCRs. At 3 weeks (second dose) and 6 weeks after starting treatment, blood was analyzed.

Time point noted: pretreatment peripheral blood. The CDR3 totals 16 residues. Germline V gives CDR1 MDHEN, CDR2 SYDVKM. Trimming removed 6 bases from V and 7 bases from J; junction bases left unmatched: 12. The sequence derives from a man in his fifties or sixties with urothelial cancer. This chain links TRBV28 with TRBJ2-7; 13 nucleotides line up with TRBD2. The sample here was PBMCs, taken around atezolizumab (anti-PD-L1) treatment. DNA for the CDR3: TGTGCCAGCAGCTATAGGACTAGCGGGAGAATGAGGGAGCAGTACTTC. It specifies CASSYRTSGRMREQYF.